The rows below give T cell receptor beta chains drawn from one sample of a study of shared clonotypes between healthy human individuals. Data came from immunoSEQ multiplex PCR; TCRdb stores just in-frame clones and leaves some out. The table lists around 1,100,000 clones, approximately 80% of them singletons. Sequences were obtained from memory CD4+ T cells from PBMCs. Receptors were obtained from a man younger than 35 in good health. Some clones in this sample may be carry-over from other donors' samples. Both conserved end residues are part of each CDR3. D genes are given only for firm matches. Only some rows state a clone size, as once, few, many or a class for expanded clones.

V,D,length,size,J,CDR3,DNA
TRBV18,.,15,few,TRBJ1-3,CASSPIGSSGNTIYF,TGTGCCAGCTCACCAATCGGGAGCTCTGGAAACACCATATATTTT
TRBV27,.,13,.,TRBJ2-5,CASSGQIEGTQYF,TGTGCCAGCAGCGGACAGATCGAAGGAACCCAGTACTTC
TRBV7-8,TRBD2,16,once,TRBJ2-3,CASSLAASGRTDTQYF,TGTGCCAGCAGCTTAGCGGCTAGCGGGAGAACAGATACGCAGTATTTT
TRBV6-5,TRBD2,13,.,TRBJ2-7,CASWERGAYEQYF,TGTGCCAGCTGGGAGCGGGGCGCCTACGAGCAGTACTTC
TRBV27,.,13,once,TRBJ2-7,CASAARGTYEQYF,TGTGCCAGCGCAGCTCGCGGGACCTACGAGCAGTACTTC
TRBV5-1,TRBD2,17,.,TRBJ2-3,CASSLSRLAGYSDTQYF,TGCGCCAGCAGCTTGTCCAGACTAGCGGGATATTCAGATACGCAGTATTTT
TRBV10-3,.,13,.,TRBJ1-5,CAISEPLSGPQHF,TGTGCCATCAGTGAGCCCCTTAGCGGGCCCCAGCATTTT
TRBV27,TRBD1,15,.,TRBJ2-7,CASSYSGQGFYEQYF,TGTGCCAGCAGTTATTCGGGACAGGGATTCTACGAGCAGTACTTC
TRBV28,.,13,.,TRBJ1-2,CASSFGAGYGYTF,TGTGCCAGCAGTTTTGGGGCAGGGTATGGCTACACCTTC
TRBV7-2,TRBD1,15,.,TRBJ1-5,CASSLRQGSQQPQHF,TGTGCCAGCAGCCTTAGACAGGGGTCTCAGCAGCCCCAGCATTTT
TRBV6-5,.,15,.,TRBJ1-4,CASRLDPQTNEKLFF,TGTGCCAGCAGACTCGACCCCCAAACTAATGAAAAACTGTTTTTT
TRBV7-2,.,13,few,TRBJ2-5,CASSRSGVETQYF,TGTGCCAGCAGTCGGTCCGGTGTAGAGACCCAGTACTTC
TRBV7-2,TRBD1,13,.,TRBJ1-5,CASSTDRSQPQHF,TGTGCCAGCAGCACGGACAGGAGCCAGCCCCAGCATTTT
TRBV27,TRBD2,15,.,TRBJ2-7,CASSFSGRASYEQYF,TGTGCCAGCAGTTTTAGCGGGAGGGCCTCCTACGAGCAGTACTTC
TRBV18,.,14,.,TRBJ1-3,CASSPLGNINTIYF,TGTGCCAGCTCACCGCTCGGCAACATAAACACCATATATTTT
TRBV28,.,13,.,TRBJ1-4,CASSPGGTEKLFF,TGTGCCAGCAGTCCTGGGGGCACAGAAAAACTGTTTTTT
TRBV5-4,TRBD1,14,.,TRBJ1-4,CASSLFGTDVGLFF,TGTGCCAGCAGCTTGTTCGGGACAGACGTAGGACTGTTTTTT
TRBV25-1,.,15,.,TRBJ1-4,CASSEGALTNEKLFF,TGTGCCAGCAGTGAGGGGGCCCTAACTAATGAAAAACTGTTTTTT
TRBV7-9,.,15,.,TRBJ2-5,CASSLVQGGGETQYF,TGTGCCAGCAGCTTAGTTCAGGGAGGGGGTGAGACCCAGTACTTC
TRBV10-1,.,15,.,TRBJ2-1,CASSEWRSSYNEQFF,TGCGCCAGCAGTGAATGGAGGAGCTCCTACAATGAGCAGTTCTTC
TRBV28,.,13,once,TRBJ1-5,CASKAGVYQPQHF,TGTGCCAGCAAGGCAGGGGTGTATCAGCCCCAGCATTTT
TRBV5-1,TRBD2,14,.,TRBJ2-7,CASSPTSGTYEQYF,TGCGCCAGCAGCCCGACTAGCGGAACCTACGAGCAGTACTTC
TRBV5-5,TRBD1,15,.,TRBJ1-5,CASSLDLGGFETQHF,TGTGCCAGCAGCTTGGATCTAGGGGGCTTTGAGACCCAGCATTTT
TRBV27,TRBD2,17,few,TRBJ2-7,CASRKGTSGRGYYEQYF,TGTGCCAGCAGAAAAGGGACTAGCGGGAGGGGTTACTACGAGCAGTACTTC
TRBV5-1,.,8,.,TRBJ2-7,CASSGRYF,TGCGCCAGCAGCGGTCGGTACTTC
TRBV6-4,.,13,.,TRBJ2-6,CASAVSGANVLTF,TGTGCCAGCGCCGTGAGTGGGGCCAACGTCCTGACTTTC
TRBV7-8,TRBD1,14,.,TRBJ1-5,CASSPGQNNQPQHF,TGTGCCAGCAGCCCGGGACAGAACAATCAGCCCCAGCATTTT
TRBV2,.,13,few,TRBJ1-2,CASTGEGFGGYTF,TGTGCCAGCACCGGCGAAGGGTTTGGTGGCTACACCTTC
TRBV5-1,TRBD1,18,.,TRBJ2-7,CASSLVSPGQLGRSEQYF,TGCGCCAGCAGCTTGGTTTCCCCGGGACAGCTTGGACGAAGCGAGCAGTACTTC
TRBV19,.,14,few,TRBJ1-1,CASTGRALNTEAFF,TGTGCCAGTACCGGCAGGGCCCTTAACACTGAAGCTTTCTTT
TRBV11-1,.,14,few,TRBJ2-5,CASSPGTGQETQYF,TGTGCCAGCAGCCCGGGTACAGGCCAAGAGACCCAGTACTTC
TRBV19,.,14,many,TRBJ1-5,CASSITASNQPQHF,TGTGCCAGTAGTATCACGGCTAGCAATCAGCCCCAGCATTTT
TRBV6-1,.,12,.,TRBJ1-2,CASSEGEVGYTF,TGTGCCAGCAGTGAAGGAGAAGTCGGCTACACCTTC
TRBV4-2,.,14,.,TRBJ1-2,CASRDSVMLGGYTF,TGTGCCAGCAGGGACAGTGTCATGTTGGGCGGCTACACCTTC
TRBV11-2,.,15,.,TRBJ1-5,CASSLDTDPNQPQHF,TGTGCCAGCAGCTTAGACACGGACCCCAATCAGCCCCAGCATTTT
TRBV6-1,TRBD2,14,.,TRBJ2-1,CASSEEGGRNEQFF,TGTGCCAGCAGTGAAGAGGGAGGGAGAAATGAGCAGTTCTTC
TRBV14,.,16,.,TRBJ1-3,CASSRDLAYSGNTIYF,TGTGCCAGCAGCCGGGACCTAGCCTACTCTGGAAACACCATATATTTT